The 14 T cell receptor beta chains below all came from one sample that was sequenced in a study of preoperative IRX-2 immunotherapy in early breast cancer. Treatment described: preoperative locoregional IRX-2 cytokine immunotherapy. Profiled with immunoSEQ multiplex PCR; TCRdb holds only in-frame clones, not every one. The sample lists about 62,000 clones, 94% occurring once. This sample was taken from a patient treated with IRX-2 immunotherapy. These receptors all stem from a human donor with breast cancer.

The V call is TRBV30, the J call TRBJ1-5; D remains ambiguous. This CDR3 is 13 amino acids long. Germline V lookup: CDR1 GTSNPN, CDR2 SVGIG (reference sequence). Trimming left V 1 base short and J 3 bases short, with 7 bases between. CDR3 sequence: CAWSGQPNQPQHF. CDR3 sequence (DNA): TGTGCCTGGAGTGGGCAACCCAATCAGCCCCAGCATTTT.

The chain couples TRBV4-1 to TRBJ2-7; TRBD2 aligns across 9 bases. The CDR3 sequence is 17 residues long. Trimming at V came to 0 bases and at J to 2 bases, leaving 8 bases not matched to a gene. The germline gives CDR1 MGHRA, CDR2 YSYEKL. Here the CDR3 DNA reads TGCGCCAGCAGCCAAGATCCAAGCGGGAGGATGACCTACGAGCAGTACTTC. Translation gives CASSQDPSGRMTYEQYF.

In this sample, this clone turned up once. J is TRBJ1-2 and V is TRBV5-6; maybe TRBD1 (5 bases). The CDR3 runs 15 residues. Germline V gene lookup returns CDR1 SGHDT and CDR2 YYEEEE. V was clipped by 0 bases and J by 5 bases, with 14 bases between them. The CDR3 here is CASSLGSVRGYGYTF. CDR3 DNA sequence: TGTGCCAGCAGCTTGGGATCCGTGCGGGGGTATGGCTACACCTTC.

The V gene is TRBV7-3, the J gene TRBJ2-3; 7 bases match TRBD2. The germline CDR1 and CDR2 sequences are SGHTA and FQGTGA. The CDR3 runs to 16 residues. Losses at the gene ends were 3 bases for V and 2 bases for J; bases not matched to a gene: 8. CDR3: CASSFGGGALTDTQYF. The CDR3, as DNA: TGTGCCAGCAGCTTTGGCGGGGGTGCACTCACAGATACGCAGTATTTT. The full variable domain, its missing parts supplied by reference TRBV7-3 and TRBJ2-3, is GAGVSQTPSNKVTEKGKYVELRCDPISGHTALYWYRQSLGQGPEFLIYFQGTGAADDSGLPNDRFFAVRPEGSVSTLKIQRTERGDSAVYLCASSFGGGALTDTQYFGPGTRLTVL.

This clone occurred once. V and J are TRBV19 and TRBJ1-1, with D maybe TRBD1 (6 bases). V lost 3 bases, J lost 0 bases, and 14 bases lay in between. This CDR3 has 16 amino acids. Germline V CDR1 and CDR2: LNHDA, SQIVND (reference sequence). The CDR3 loop is CASSIAGAWMNTEAFF. CDR3 in DNA: TGTGCCAGTAGTATTGCAGGGGCGTGGATGAACACTGAAGCTTTCTTT.

This sequence joins TRBV7-9 and TRBJ1-2, with 7 nucleotides matching TRBD1. The trim removed 5 bases at V and 10 bases at J, leaving 10 bases unmatched. The CDR3 runs 13 residues. Germline V gene sequence: CDR1 SEHNR, CDR2 FQNEAQ (reference sequence). The DNA for the CDR3 is TGTGCCAGCAGCGAAACAGGGGATGTTAACTACACCTTC. Protein: CASSETGDVNYTF.

The rearrangement joins TRBV7-2 to TRBJ1-3; D gene ambiguous. The CDR3 has 15 amino acids. The V gene's germline CDR1 is SGHTA and CDR2 FQGNSA. The V end lost 1 base, the J end lost 4 bases, and 11 bases lay between the germline ends. DNA for the CDR3: TGTGCCAGCAGCTTAGTAAGGTCGATGGGAAACACCATATATTTT. This gives the protein CASSLVRSMGNTIYF.

The chain employs TRBV15 and TRBJ2-7; D possibly uses TRBD1 or TRBD2 (6 bases each). Germline V gives CDR1 LNHNV, CDR2 YYDKDF (reference sequence). There are 16 residues in the CDR3. Trimming left V 1 base short and J 3 bases short, with 16 bases between. As DNA, the CDR3 is TGTGCCACCAGCAGAGTAAGGGGGGTCAGGGACTACGAGCAGTACTTC. This gives the protein CATSRVRGVRDYEQYF.

The CDR3 DNA reads as TGTGCCAGCAGCTTAAGGACAGGGGGTCGCGGGGAGCTGTTTTTT. Translated, it gives CASSLRTGGRGELFF. The chain links TRBV7-3 to TRBJ2-2, with TRBD1 matching over 10 bases. The CDR3 is 15 amino acids. CDR1 is SGHTA and CDR2 is FQGTGA in the germline V gene. V shed 1 base, J shed 7 bases, and the junction held 3 bases outside the gene matches.

The chain uses TRBV18 and TRBJ2-1; no clear D gene. The germline V and J ends were trimmed by 1 base and 3 bases, with 10 bases remaining between them. The length of the CDR3 is 15 residues. Germline V gene lookup returns CDR1 KGHSH and CDR2 LQKENI. CDR3 sequence: CASSPLGGVYNEQFF. In nucleotides, the CDR3 is TGTGCCAGCTCACCACTCGGCGGAGTCTACAATGAGCAGTTCTTC.

This clone was detected once. The V call is TRBV5-6, the J call TRBJ2-5, with TRBD2 as a possible D gene (6 bases). V was cut by 5 bases and J by 5 bases, with 13 bases left in between. Germline V gene sequence: CDR1 SGHDT, CDR2 YYEEEE. This CDR3 region has 13 residues. The DNA of the CDR3 is TGTGCCAGCAGTCGCGCGGGGCGGGAGACCCAGTACTTC. It specifies CASSRAGRETQYF.

This clone appeared a single time. The chain joins TRBV28 to TRBJ1-6; no reliable D call. Germline CDR1 MDHEN, CDR2 SYDVKM. Trimming cost V 4 bases and J 7 bases, with 14 bases left between them. CDR3 length: 15 residues. CDR3 sequence (DNA): TGTGCCAGCAGTTCCCATGACACTCCCAATTCACCCCTCCACTTT. Residues: CASSSHDTPNSPLHF.

This clone was seen a single time. The chain has TRBV25-1 and TRBJ2-5; 13 bases align to TRBD2. CDR3 length: 16 amino acids. Trimming removed 5 bases from V and 4 bases from J; junction bases left unmatched: 7. Germline V lookup: CDR1 MGHDK, CDR2 SYGVNS. CDR3 in amino acids: CASSHGLAGARETQYF. DNA of the CDR3: TGTGCCAGCAGTCATGGACTAGCGGGAGCGAGAGAGACCCAGTACTTC.

This clone was picked up one time. This sequence joins TRBV7-3 and TRBJ2-3, with D perhaps TRBD2 (5 bases). Germline values: CDR1 SGHTA, CDR2 FQGTGA. V lost 0 bases to trimming and J lost 5 bases, with 6 bases between them. CDR3 size: 13 residues. Here the CDR3 DNA reads TGTGCCAGCAGCTTAACCCGGGGAGATACGCAGTATTTT. Protein sequence: CASSLTRGDTQYF.